The rows below give T cell receptor beta chains drawn from one sample of a study of T cells in Graves' hyperthyroidism and ophthalmopathy. MiXCR, run by TCRdb on the multiplex PCR reads, gives a single entry per CDR3 protein. The profile shows nearly 600,000 distinct CDR3 sequences, around 14% of them singletons. Specimen: blood. The receptors were gathered from a woman in her late teens or twenties with Graves' ophthalmopathy. CDR3s include the opening cysteine and the closing phenylalanine or tryptophan. The order of the fields is clone size, J gene, V gene, D gene, CDR3 protein, CDR3 DNA. A D gene is named only where the DNA matches it firmly. Size is omitted from some rows. Given values are once, few, many or a class for expanded clones.

abundance: .
j_gene: TRBJ2-4
v_gene: TRBV29-1
d_gene: .
CDR3aa: CSVEDRVAKNIQYF
CDR3nt: TGCAGCGTTGAAGACAGGGTAGCCAAAAACATTCAGTACTTC

abundance: .
j_gene: TRBJ2-6
v_gene: TRBV9
d_gene: TRBD1
CDR3aa: CASSVGQGPYSGANVLTF
CDR3nt: TGTGCCAGCAGCGTTGGACAGGGCCCGTACTCTGGGGCCAACGTCCTGACTTTC

abundance: .
j_gene: TRBJ1-5
v_gene: TRBV20-1
d_gene: .
CDR3aa: CSAIREWGNQPQHF
CDR3nt: TGCAGTGCTATCAGGGAGTGGGGCAATCAGCCCCAGCATTTT

abundance: few
j_gene: TRBJ1-2
v_gene: TRBV28
d_gene: TRBD1
CDR3aa: CASISAEPGQGRGYTF
CDR3nt: TGTGCCAGCATCTCGGCCGAACCGGGACAGGGGAGAGGCTACACCTTC

abundance: many
j_gene: TRBJ2-1
v_gene: TRBV5-1
d_gene: TRBD2
CDR3aa: CASFLAGEYNEQFF
CDR3nt: TGCGCCAGCTTCCTAGCGGGGGAATACAATGAGCAGTTCTTC

abundance: .
j_gene: TRBJ2-2
v_gene: TRBV27
d_gene: .
CDR3aa: CASSLSRAGELVF
CDR3nt: TGTGCCAGCAGTTTATCGAGGGCCGGGGAGCTGGTTTTT

abundance: many
j_gene: TRBJ1-1
v_gene: TRBV30
d_gene: .
CDR3aa: CAWSMPNTEAFF
CDR3nt: TGTGCCTGGAGTATGCCGAACACTGAAGCTTTCTTT

abundance: many
j_gene: TRBJ1-1
v_gene: TRBV6-4
d_gene: .
CDR3aa: CASSDSEEWTEAFF
CDR3nt: TGTGCCAGCAGTGACTCGGAGGAGTGGACTGAAGCTTTCTTT

abundance: many
j_gene: TRBJ1-1
v_gene: TRBV5-1
d_gene: .
CDR3aa: CASSLFMNTEAFF
CDR3nt: TGCGCCAGCAGCTTGTTCATGAACACTGAAGCTTTCTTT

abundance: few
j_gene: TRBJ2-3
v_gene: TRBV24-1
d_gene: .
CDR3aa: CATSDFSRPGTDTQYF
CDR3nt: TGTGCCACCAGTGACTTCTCTCGACCTGGCACAGATACGCAGTATTTT

abundance: many
j_gene: TRBJ2-7
v_gene: TRBV20-1
d_gene: .
CDR3aa: CSAKTRSSYEQYF
CDR3nt: TGCAGTGCCAAAACACGGAGCTCCTACGAGCAGTACTTC

abundance: few
j_gene: TRBJ2-1
v_gene: TRBV7-9
d_gene: .
CDR3aa: CASSLGYTTTSYNEQFF
CDR3nt: TGTGCCAGCAGCTTAGGTTACACCACTACCTCCTACAATGAGCAGTTCTTC

abundance: .
j_gene: TRBJ2-3
v_gene: TRBV10-3
d_gene: TRBD1
CDR3aa: CAIRTGGTDTQYF
CDR3nt: TGTGCCATCAGGACAGGGGGCACAGATACGCAGTATTTT

abundance: few
j_gene: TRBJ2-2
v_gene: TRBV28
d_gene: TRBD2
CDR3aa: CASTTSGFGELFF
CDR3nt: TGTGCCAGCACGACTAGCGGGTTCGGGGAGCTGTTTTTT

abundance: many
j_gene: TRBJ1-5
v_gene: TRBV6-1
d_gene: TRBD1
CDR3aa: CAIGQGLVNQPQHF
CDR3nt: TGTGCCATCGGACAGGGACTCGTCAATCAGCCCCAGCATTTT

abundance: few
j_gene: TRBJ1-5
v_gene: TRBV19
d_gene: .
CDR3aa: CASSIKWGNQPQHF
CDR3nt: TGTGCCAGTAGCATTAAGTGGGGCAATCAGCCCCAGCATTTT

abundance: many
j_gene: TRBJ2-5
v_gene: TRBV2
d_gene: TRBD1
CDR3aa: CASRGTGGGQETQYF
CDR3nt: TGTGCCAGCAGAGGGACAGGGGGTGGGCAAGAGACCCAGTACTTC

abundance: .
j_gene: TRBJ2-7
v_gene: TRBV11-2
d_gene: TRBD2
CDR3aa: CASSLPGTNLAEQYF
CDR3nt: TGTGCCAGCAGTCTCCCCGGGACTAACCTCGCCGAGCAGTACTTC

abundance: .
j_gene: TRBJ2-5
v_gene: TRBV28
d_gene: TRBD2
CDR3aa: CASSWGLAGGQETQYF
CDR3nt: TGTGCCAGCAGTTGGGGACTAGCGGGAGGACAAGAGACCCAGTACTTC

abundance: many
j_gene: TRBJ1-2
v_gene: TRBV6-5
d_gene: .
CDR3aa: CASSYSIRNLYGYTF
CDR3nt: TGTGCCAGCAGTTACTCGATCCGAAACCTCTATGGCTACACCTTC

abundance: few
j_gene: TRBJ2-7
v_gene: TRBV4-2
d_gene: TRBD2
CDR3aa: CASSQDAAGTTYEQYF
CDR3nt: TGTGCCAGCAGCCAAGATGCAGCGGGAACTACCTACGAGCAGTACTTC

abundance: .
j_gene: TRBJ2-5
v_gene: TRBV4-2
d_gene: .
CDR3aa: CASSQARDFQETQYF
CDR3nt: TGTGCCAGCAGCCAAGCCAGGGACTTCCAAGAGACCCAGTACTTC

abundance: many
j_gene: TRBJ2-7
v_gene: TRBV28
d_gene: .
CDR3aa: CASTFAPTDYYEQYF
CDR3nt: TGTGCCAGCACCTTTGCACCCACCGATTACTACGAGCAGTACTTC

abundance: .
j_gene: TRBJ2-2
v_gene: TRBV6-1
d_gene: TRBD2
CDR3aa: CASSTPGLAVGSNTGELFF
CDR3nt: TGTGCCAGCAGTACACCGGGACTAGCGGTGGGCTCGAATACCGGGGAGCTGTTTTTT

abundance: many
j_gene: TRBJ1-5
v_gene: TRBV27
d_gene: .
CDR3aa: CASSSSGARRHQPQHF
CDR3nt: TGTGCCAGCAGTTCTTCAGGGGCCCGTCGGCATCAGCCCCAGCATTTT

abundance: many
j_gene: TRBJ2-2
v_gene: TRBV6-5
d_gene: .
CDR3aa: CASSYRGTGRGTGELFF
CDR3nt: TGTGCCAGCAGTTACAGGGGGACCGGTCGGGGCACCGGGGAGCTGTTTTTT

abundance: .
j_gene: TRBJ1-1
v_gene: TRBV4-1
d_gene: .
CDR3aa: CASSPRITNTEAFF
CDR3nt: TGCGCCAGCAGCCCGAGGATTACGAACACTGAAGCTTTCTTT

abundance: few
j_gene: TRBJ2-1
v_gene: TRBV6-1
d_gene: .
CDR3aa: CASSEEETNEQFF
CDR3nt: TGTGCCAGCAGTGAAGAAGAAACTAACGAGCAGTTCTTC

abundance: .
j_gene: TRBJ1-5
v_gene: TRBV4-3
d_gene: .
CDR3aa: CASSRRGRFNQPQHF
CDR3nt: TGCGCCAGCAGCCGGAGAGGACGGTTCAATCAGCCCCAGCATTTT

abundance: few
j_gene: TRBJ2-7
v_gene: TRBV19
d_gene: .
CDR3aa: CASSTGTWDSYEQYF
CDR3nt: TGTGCCAGTAGTACCGGGACATGGGACTCCTACGAGCAGTACTTC

abundance: many
j_gene: TRBJ2-1
v_gene: TRBV6-5
d_gene: TRBD2
CDR3aa: CASSWAGVYNEQFF
CDR3nt: TGTGCCAGCAGTTGGGCGGGAGTCTACAATGAGCAGTTCTTC

abundance: many
j_gene: TRBJ2-7
v_gene: TRBV2
d_gene: TRBD2
CDR3aa: CASSELAGGTYEQYF
CDR3nt: TGTGCCAGCAGTGAATTAGCGGGAGGCACCTACGAGCAGTACTTC

abundance: many
j_gene: TRBJ2-1
v_gene: TRBV12-3/TRBV12-4
d_gene: .
CDR3aa: CASSLANRAGYNEQFF
CDR3nt: TGTGCCAGCAGTTTAGCGAACAGGGCTGGATACAATGAGCAGTTCTTC

abundance: many
j_gene: TRBJ2-7
v_gene: TRBV6-1
d_gene: TRBD2
CDR3aa: CASSYIASGRGEQYF
CDR3nt: TGTGCCAGCAGTTACATAGCTAGCGGGAGGGGTGAGCAGTACTTC

abundance: many
j_gene: TRBJ2-2
v_gene: TRBV27
d_gene: TRBD2
CDR3aa: CASSLYAGAGGELFF
CDR3nt: TGTGCCAGCAGTTTATATGCGGGAGCGGGCGGGGAGCTGTTTTTT

abundance: .
j_gene: TRBJ1-6
v_gene: TRBV9
d_gene: .
CDR3aa: CASSARAQPFSPLHF
CDR3nt: TGTGCCAGCAGCGCCCGAGCCCAACCTTTTTCACCCCTCCACTTT

abundance: .
j_gene: TRBJ1-2
v_gene: TRBV18
d_gene: .
CDR3aa: CASSLAGDDGNYGYTF
CDR3nt: TGTGCCAGCTCATTGGCAGGGGATGACGGAAACTATGGCTACACCTTC

abundance: .
j_gene: TRBJ2-5
v_gene: TRBV7-9
d_gene: .
CDR3aa: CASSLEWGTQYF
CDR3nt: TGTGCCAGCAGCTTAGAATGGGGGACCCAGTACTTC

abundance: many
j_gene: TRBJ2-1
v_gene: TRBV9
d_gene: TRBD2
CDR3aa: CASSVAGGPWSYNEQFF
CDR3nt: TGTGCCAGCAGCGTAGCGGGAGGGCCGTGGTCCTACAATGAGCAGTTCTTC

abundance: many
j_gene: TRBJ2-7
v_gene: TRBV18
d_gene: TRBD1
CDR3aa: CASSGDRVNEQYF
CDR3nt: TGTGCCAGCTCGGGGGACAGGGTCAACGAGCAGTACTTC

abundance: .
j_gene: TRBJ2-1
v_gene: TRBV11-2
d_gene: .
CDR3aa: CASSLWHRLNEQFF
CDR3nt: TGTGCCAGCAGCTTGTGGCACAGACTAAATGAGCAGTTCTTC